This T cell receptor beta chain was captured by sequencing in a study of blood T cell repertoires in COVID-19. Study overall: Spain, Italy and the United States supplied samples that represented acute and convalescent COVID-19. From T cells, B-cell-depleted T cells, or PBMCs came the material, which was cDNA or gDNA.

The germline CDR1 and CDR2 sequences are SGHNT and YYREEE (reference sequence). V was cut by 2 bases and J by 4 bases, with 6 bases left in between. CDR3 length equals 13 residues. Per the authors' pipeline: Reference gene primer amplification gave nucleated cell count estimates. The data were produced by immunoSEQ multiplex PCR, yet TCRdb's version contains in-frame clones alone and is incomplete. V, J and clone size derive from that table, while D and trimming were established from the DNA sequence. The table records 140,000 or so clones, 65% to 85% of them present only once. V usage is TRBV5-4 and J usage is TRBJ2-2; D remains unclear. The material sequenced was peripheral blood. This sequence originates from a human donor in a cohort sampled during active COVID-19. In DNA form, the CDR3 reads TGTGCCAGCAGCTTTTCTCTCACCGGGGAGCTGTTTTTT. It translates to CASSFSLTGELFF.